The sequence of this T cell receptor (beta chain) was determined in a study of early T cells in non-severe SARS-CoV-2 infection. Study information: The input, bulk RNA from unsorted whole blood, was sequenced, and chains were unpaired. Study observations and caveats: VDJdb-based annotation leaned toward anti-spike CD8 responses and missed private and CD4 specificities.

As to this clonotype: Its antigen is still unknown.

Researchers attached unique molecular identifiers to individual cDNA molecules. TCRdb called the 5' RACE reads again in MiXCR, with one record for every CDR3 protein. The profile covers about 120,000 distinct CDR3 sequences, with about 12% appearing a single time and approximately 4% taken by the ten largest. Trimming shortened V by 5 bases and J by 0 bases, and 11 bases separated the two germline ends. The CDR3 totals 15 residues. Germline CDR1 and CDR2: SGHTA and FQGTGA. The material was whole blood, obtained at baseline. This clonotype originated in an adult who was a healthcare worker with PCR-confirmed SARS-CoV-2 infection or an uninfected control (not recorded which). The rearrangement links TRBV7-3 to TRBJ2-1; D assignment may be TRBD1 or TRBD2 (5 bases each). CDR3 nucleotide sequence: TGTGCCAGCAGCCCAAGGGACCGCTCCTACAATGAGCAGTTCTTC. Amino acids: CASSPRDRSYNEQFF.